These 18 T cell receptor beta chains share one sample of origin, sequenced in a study of blood T cell repertoires in COVID-19 (dated by TCRdb to 2018 to 2021). The library was prepared using the immunoSEQ multiplex PCR assay. In its TCRdb copy, this immuneACCESS table keeps in-frame sequences only and misses some clones. Where compared with another copy, unresolved V genes explain less than half of these, and the others have no known cause. Counted in this sample were roughly 70,000 clones; 80% of them appeared once. The ten largest clones add up to roughly 18% of the sample. Sequenced input: peripheral blood. The receptors were sampled from a man aged 70-80 years who had recovered from COVID-19.

The chain carries TRBV12-3 or TRBV12-4 and TRBJ1-1, with D tentatively TRBD1 (5 bases). CDR3 length: 13 residues. The V and J ends lost 7 bases and 1 base respectively, with 10 bases between them. CDR3 sequence reads: CASNWGENTEAFF. Written as DNA, the CDR3 is TGTGCCAGCAATTGGGGGGAGAACACTGAAGCTTTCTTT.

The rearrangement links TRBV5-5 to TRBJ2-7; 9 nucleotides match TRBD1. The ends lost 1 base at V and 5 bases at J; junction bases unmatched: 7. Germline CDR1 SGHKS, CDR2 YYEKEE (reference sequence). This CDR3 is 15 amino acids long. The chain's CDR3 is CASSLLPGQGHEQYF. The CDR3 DNA is TGTGCCAGCAGCTTGCTACCGGGACAGGGCCACGAGCAGTACTTC.

The J gene is TRBJ2-3, the V gene TRBV5-6; 8 bases map to TRBD1. Germline V gene data show CDR1 as SGHDT and CDR2 as YYEEEE. J was trimmed by 7 bases and V by 1 base; bases with no gene match: 5. The CDR3 sequence is 14 residues long. CDR3 nucleotides: TGTGCCAGCAGCTTGCGGACAGGGAGCAATACGCAGTATTTT. Its protein product is CASSLRTGSNTQYF.

This clone has a handful of counts. The rearrangement uses TRBV29-1 and TRBJ2-4, with 8 bases matching TRBD2. Germline CDR1 and CDR2: SQVTM and ANQGSEA. J was trimmed by 11 bases and V by 2 bases; bases with no gene match: 8. The CDR3 is 13 residues long. CDR3 sequence: CSVESGTRSFQYF. For the CDR3, the DNA is TGCAGCGTTGAATCCGGGACTAGATCTTTTCAGTACTTC. Supplemented by reference TRBV29-1 and TRBJ2-4, the full variable domain reads SAVISQKPSRDICQRGTSLTIQCQVDSQVTMMFWYRQQPGQSLTLIATANQGSEATYESGFVIDKFPISRPNLTFSTLTVSNMSPEDSSIYLCSVESGTRSFQYFGAGTRLSVL.

The chain recombines TRBV27 with TRBJ2-7; D is perhaps TRBD1 (6 bases). Germline CDR1 reads MNHEY; CDR2 reads SMNVEV (reference sequence). The CDR3 loop spans 14 amino acids. The V and J ends lost 1 base and 9 bases respectively, with 16 bases between them. The CDR3: CASSLYGGQRRQYF. For the CDR3, the DNA is TGTGCCAGCAGTTTATATGGGGGCCAGAGGAGGCAGTACTTC.

This chain connects TRBV27 to TRBJ1-1, with 8 nucleotides matching TRBD1. The CDR3 has 14 residues. In germline, CDR1 is MNHEY, CDR2 SMNVEV (reference sequence). The V and J ends lost 5 bases and 5 bases, in that order; junction bases with no gene match: 7. CDR3: CASSEHRGRTEAFF. The CDR3 DNA follows: TGTGCCAGCAGTGAACACAGGGGGAGGACTGAAGCTTTCTTT.

This clone has just a few counts. Additional DNA sequences in this sample encode the identical CDR3. This chain links TRBV18 with TRBJ2-7; a weak D match, TRBD1 (5 bases). V was cut by 6 bases and J by 0 bases, with 9 bases left in between. The CDR3 spans 13 residues. Looked up from germline, CDR1 is KGHSH and CDR2 is LQKENI. The CDR3 region is CASSPDSSYEQYF. The CDR3 bases are TGTGCCAGCTCCCCCGACAGCTCCTACGAGCAGTACTTC.

The chain links TRBV12-2 to TRBJ2-5; TRBD2, as called in the table, went unchecked against the DNA. TRBV12-2 is designated a pseudogene. The CDR3 runs 16 residues. CDR3 sequence reads: CASRTRDSDPQETQYF. CDR3 nucleotides: TGTGCAAGTCGCACACGGGACTCCGACCCTCAAGAGACCCAGTACTTC.

The chain carries TRBV3-1 (or the pseudogene TRBV3-2) and TRBJ2-1, with TRBD2 matching 9 bases. Germline-derived CDR1 and CDR2 are LGHDT and YNNKEL (reference sequence). The CDR3 length is 16 residues. Unmatched junction bases numbered 11, after V lost 8 bases and J lost 3 bases. This CDR3 reads CASRNGGLAGYNEQFF. CDR3 in DNA: TGTGCCAGCCGAAATGGGGGACTAGCTGGCTACAATGAGCAGTTCTTC.

This chain links TRBV6-5 with TRBJ1-5; maybe TRBD1 (6 bases). CDR1 is MNHEY and CDR2 is SVGAGI in the germline V gene. The ends were cut back, 4 bases at V and 7 bases at J, with 14 bases in the middle. This CDR3 contains 14 residues. The CDR3 sequence is CASSFNRDGQPQHF. CDR3 nucleotide sequence: TGTGCCAGCAGTTTTAACAGGGACGGCCAGCCCCAGCATTTT.

This clone was seen just once. The rearrangement uses TRBV6-2 or TRBV6-3 and TRBJ1-5, with 7 bases aligning to TRBD1. The CDR3 is 14 amino acids. CDR1 is MNHEY, CDR2 SVGEGT, per germline. Germline trimming cut 5 bases from V and 3 bases from J; bases unmatched to any gene: 4. In DNA form, the CDR3 reads TGTGCCAGCAGTCCGACAGGGATCAATCAGCCCCAGCATTTT. Amino acids: CASSPTGINQPQHF.

This clone was found once. The chain employs TRBV6-2 or TRBV6-3 and TRBJ1-5; no clear D. Deletions cut 6 bases from V and 4 bases from J, with 19 bases between. Germline V lookup: CDR1 MNHEY, CDR2 SVGEGT. This CDR3 spans 16 amino acids. In DNA, the CDR3 is TGTGCCAGCAGCGTTAACCCTTCCGCGGGGAATCAGCCCCAGCATTTT. It codes for CASSVNPSAGNQPQHF.

This clone was counted a few times. The chain couples TRBV11-3 to TRBJ2-7; TRBD2 aligns across 10 bases. Losses at the gene ends were 1 base for V and 0 bases for J; bases not matched to a gene: 0. Germline CDR1 SGHNT, CDR2 YENEEA. The CDR3 runs to 15 residues. The CDR3 sequence is CASSLGTSGSYEQYF. The CDR3 DNA reads as TGTGCCAGCAGCTTAGGGACTAGCGGCTCCTACGAGCAGTACTTC.

The chain uses TRBV4-1 and TRBJ1-5; possible D gene TRBD1, 6 bases. Germline V gene sequence: CDR1 MGHRA, CDR2 YSYEKL. The ends were cut back, 0 bases at V and 8 bases at J, with 20 bases in the middle. The CDR3 is 17 residues long. CDR3 DNA sequence: TGCGCCAGCAGCCAAGATCGACGGTTGGGGTCAGGGGAGCCCCAGCATTTT. This encodes CASSQDRRLGSGEPQHF.

This clone was observed a handful of times. The chain has TRBV6-2 or TRBV6-3 and TRBJ2-7; 7 bases line up with TRBD2. CDR1 and CDR2 (germline): MNHEY, SVGEGT. CDR3 length equals 19 residues. The V segment lost 5 bases and the J segment 5 bases; nucleotides outside the gene matches: 24. The DNA for the CDR3 is TGTGCCAGCAGTGCCCGTCGGCTAGGGCCCGGCGGCGGGAGCGACGAGCAGTACTTC. It specifies CASSARRLGPGGGSDEQYF.

The V gene is TRBV30, the J gene TRBJ1-5; no clear D. The ends were cut back, 4 bases at V and 3 bases at J, with 10 bases in the middle. The germline V gene encodes CDR1 GTSNPN and CDR2 SVGIG (reference sequence). The CDR3 runs to 13 residues. CDR3 bases: TGTGCCTGGACACTGGGCTACAATCAGCCCCAGCATTTT. The encoded protein is CAWTLGYNQPQHF.

This clone came up once. The chain couples TRBV6-4 to TRBJ1-1; D gene unclear. This CDR3 comprises 13 residues. The ends were cut back, 6 bases at V and 1 base at J, with 9 bases in the middle. CDR1 is MRHNA, CDR2 SNTAGT, per germline. For the CDR3, the DNA is TGTGCCAGCAGCCGTGAGGGGAACACTGAAGCTTTCTTT. Protein: CASSREGNTEAFF.

The V call is TRBV19, the J call TRBJ2-5; 10 bases agree with TRBD2. This CDR3 has 14 amino acids. Germline-derived CDR1 and CDR2 are LNHDA and SQIVND (reference sequence). V shed 6 bases, J shed 5 bases, and the junction held 6 bases outside the gene matches. The CDR3 DNA is TGTGCCAGTAGAGGGGGTAGCGGGAGGGAGACCCAGTACTTC. It specifies CASRGGSGRETQYF.